The T cell receptor beta chain described here comes from a study of T-cell memory formation after mild COVID-19. Study at large: TCR clusters were mostly confined to one donor each.

Study-wide findings and caveats: Balance between CD4 and CD8 was seen in clones contracting day 15 to 85, and a CD4+ lean was seen in later expanders.

TCRdb reanalysed the 5' RACE reads using MiXCR and keeps one entry per CDR3 protein. The sample lists roughly 250,000 distinct CDR3 sequences; over 15% were seen once. This clonotype was seen only a few times. Its specificity is not known. The V and J ends lost 1 base and 6 bases respectively, with 17 bases between them. Germline CDR1 is SGHDT and CDR2 is YYEEEE. This CDR3 comprises 15 residues. This sequence originates from a man between 18 and 35 years old who had mild COVID-19 (a few samples of this study predate the infection). Cell type and time point are not known. Sequencing was done on a sample of PBMCs or a T cell subset sorted from them (not recorded which). The genes are TRBV5-6 and TRBJ2-7; D might be TRBD2 (6 bases). The CDR3 DNA sequence: TGTGCCAGCAGCTTGTATCGTTTCGGGACTCGCGAGCAGTACGTC. Protein product: CASSLYRFGTREQYV.